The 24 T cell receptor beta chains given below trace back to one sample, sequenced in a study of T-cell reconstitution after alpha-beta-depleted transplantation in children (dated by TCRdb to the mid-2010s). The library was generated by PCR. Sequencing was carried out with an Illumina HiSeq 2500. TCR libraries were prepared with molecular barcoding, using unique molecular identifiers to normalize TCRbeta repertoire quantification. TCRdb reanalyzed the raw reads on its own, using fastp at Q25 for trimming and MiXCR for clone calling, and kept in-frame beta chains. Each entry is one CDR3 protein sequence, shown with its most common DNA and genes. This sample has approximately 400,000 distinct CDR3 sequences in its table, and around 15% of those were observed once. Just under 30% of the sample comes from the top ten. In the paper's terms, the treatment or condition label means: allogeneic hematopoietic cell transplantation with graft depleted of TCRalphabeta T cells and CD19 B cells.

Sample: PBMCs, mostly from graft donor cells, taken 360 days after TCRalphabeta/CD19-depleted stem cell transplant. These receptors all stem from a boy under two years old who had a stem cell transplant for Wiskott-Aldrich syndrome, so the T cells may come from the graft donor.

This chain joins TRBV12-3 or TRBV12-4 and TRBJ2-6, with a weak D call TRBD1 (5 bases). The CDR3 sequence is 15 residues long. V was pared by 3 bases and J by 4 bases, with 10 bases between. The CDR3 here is CASSFRRVGANVLTF. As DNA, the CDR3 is TGTGCCAGCAGTTTTCGCAGGGTGGGGGCCAACGTCCTGACTTTC.

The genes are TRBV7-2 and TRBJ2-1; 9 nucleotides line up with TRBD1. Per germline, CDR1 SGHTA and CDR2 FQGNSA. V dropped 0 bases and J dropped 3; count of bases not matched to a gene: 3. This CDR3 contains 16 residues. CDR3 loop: CASSLATGGVYNEQFF. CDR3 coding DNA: TGTGCCAGCAGCTTAGCAACAGGGGGCGTCTACAATGAGCAGTTCTTC.

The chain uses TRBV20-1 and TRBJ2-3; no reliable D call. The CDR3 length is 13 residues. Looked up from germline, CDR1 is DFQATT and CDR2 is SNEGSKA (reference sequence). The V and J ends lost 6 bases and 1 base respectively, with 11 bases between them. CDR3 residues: CSAQSTRTDTQYF. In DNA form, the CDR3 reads TGCAGTGCCCAGAGCACACGCACAGATACGCAGTATTTT.

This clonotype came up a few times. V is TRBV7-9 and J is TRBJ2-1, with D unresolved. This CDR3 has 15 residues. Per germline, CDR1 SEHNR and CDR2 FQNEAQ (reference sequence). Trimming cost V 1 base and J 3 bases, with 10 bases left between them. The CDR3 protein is CASSLGVHFYNEQFF. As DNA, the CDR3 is TGTGCCAGCAGCTTAGGAGTACACTTCTACAATGAGCAGTTCTTC.

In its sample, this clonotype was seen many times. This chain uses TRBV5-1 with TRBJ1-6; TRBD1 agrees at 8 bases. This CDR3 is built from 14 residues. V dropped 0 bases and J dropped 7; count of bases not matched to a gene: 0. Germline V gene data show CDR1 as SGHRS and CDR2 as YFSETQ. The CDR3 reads CASSLGQGNSPLHF. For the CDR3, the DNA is TGCGCCAGCAGCTTGGGACAGGGGAATTCACCCCTCCACTTT.

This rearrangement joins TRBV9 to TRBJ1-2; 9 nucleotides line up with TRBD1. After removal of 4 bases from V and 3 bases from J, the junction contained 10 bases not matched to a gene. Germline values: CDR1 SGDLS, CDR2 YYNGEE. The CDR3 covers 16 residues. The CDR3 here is CASSSPRDRADYGYTF. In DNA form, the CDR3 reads TGTGCCAGCAGCTCCCCTAGGGACAGGGCGGACTATGGCTACACCTTC.

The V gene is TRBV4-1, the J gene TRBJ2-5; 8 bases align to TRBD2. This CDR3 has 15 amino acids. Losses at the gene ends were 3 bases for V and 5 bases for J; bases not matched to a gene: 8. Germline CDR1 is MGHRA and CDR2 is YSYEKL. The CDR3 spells CASSQTGTRKETQYF. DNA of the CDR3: TGCGCCAGCAGCCAGACCGGGACTAGAAAGGAGACCCAGTACTTC.

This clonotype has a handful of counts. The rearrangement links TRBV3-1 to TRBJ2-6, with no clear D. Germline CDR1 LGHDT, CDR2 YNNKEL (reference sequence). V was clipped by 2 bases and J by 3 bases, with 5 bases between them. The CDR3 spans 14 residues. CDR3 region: CASSQTSGANVLTF. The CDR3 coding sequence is TGTGCCAGCAGCCAAACAAGTGGGGCCAACGTCCTGACTTTC.

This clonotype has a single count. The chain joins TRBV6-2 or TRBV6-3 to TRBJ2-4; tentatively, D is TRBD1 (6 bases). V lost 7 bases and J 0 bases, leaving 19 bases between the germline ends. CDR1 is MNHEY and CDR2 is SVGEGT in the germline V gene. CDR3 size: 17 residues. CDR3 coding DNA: TGTGCCAGCACTTCCGCTTCGGGACACCTAGCCAAAAACATTCAGTACTTC. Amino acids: CASTSASGHLAKNIQYF.

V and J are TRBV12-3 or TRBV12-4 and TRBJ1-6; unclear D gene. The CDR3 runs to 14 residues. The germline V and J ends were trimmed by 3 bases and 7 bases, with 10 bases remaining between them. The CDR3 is CASSLSRNNSPLHF. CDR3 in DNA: TGTGCCAGCAGTTTGTCCAGGAACAATTCACCCCTCCACTTT.

DNA of the CDR3: TGTGCCATCAGGACTAGCATCCTCAGGGACACCGGGGAGCTGTTTTTT. This gives the protein CAIRTSILRDTGELFF. The chain combines TRBV10-3 with TRBJ2-2; 7 bases agree with TRBD2. Germline V lookup: CDR1 ENHRY, CDR2 SYGVKD. CDR3 length: 16 amino acids. V shed 6 bases and J 3 bases; nucleotides not matched to a gene: 10.

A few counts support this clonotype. The CDR3 bases are TGCGCCAGCAGCCAAGGGGCACAGGGGGCCGGGGAGCTGTTTTTT. This gives the protein CASSQGAQGAGELFF. The V and J genes are TRBV4-1 and TRBJ2-2; the match to TRBD1 covers 8 bases. The germline gives CDR1 MGHRA, CDR2 YSYEKL. Trimming took 1 base from V and 6 from J; bases not matched to a gene: 4. The CDR3 is 15 residues long.

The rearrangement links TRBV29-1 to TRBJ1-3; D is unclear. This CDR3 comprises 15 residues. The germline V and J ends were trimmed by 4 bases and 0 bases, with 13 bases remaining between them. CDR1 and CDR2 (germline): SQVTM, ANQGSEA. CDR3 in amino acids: CSVGPRQASGNTIYF. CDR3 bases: TGCAGCGTTGGACCCCGCCAGGCCTCTGGAAACACCATATATTTT.

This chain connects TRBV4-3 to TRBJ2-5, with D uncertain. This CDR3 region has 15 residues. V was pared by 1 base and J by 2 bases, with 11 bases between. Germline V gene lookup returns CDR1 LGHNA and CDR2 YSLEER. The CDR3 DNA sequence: TGCGCCAGCAGCCAAGGTCCAGGAAGTCAAGAGACCCAGTACTTC. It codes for CASSQGPGSQETQYF.

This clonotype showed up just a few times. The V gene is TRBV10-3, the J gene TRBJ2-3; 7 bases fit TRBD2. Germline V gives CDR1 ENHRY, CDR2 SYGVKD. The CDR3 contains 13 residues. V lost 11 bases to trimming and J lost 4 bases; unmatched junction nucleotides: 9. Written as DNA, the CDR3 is TGTGCCGCCAGAGGAGCGGGGTCAGATACGCAGTATTTT. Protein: CAARGAGSDTQYF.

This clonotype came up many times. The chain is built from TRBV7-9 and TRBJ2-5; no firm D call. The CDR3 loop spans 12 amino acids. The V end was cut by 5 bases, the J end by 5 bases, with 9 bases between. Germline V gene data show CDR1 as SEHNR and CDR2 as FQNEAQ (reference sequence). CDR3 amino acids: CASSPTRETQYF. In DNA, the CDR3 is TGTGCCAGCAGCCCCACGCGGGAGACCCAGTACTTC.

The CDR3 sequence: CASSEDSYNEQFF. CDR3 nucleotide sequence: TGTGCCAGCAGTGAAGACAGCTACAATGAGCAGTTCTTC. V and J are TRBV2 and TRBJ2-1; D uncertain. The germline CDR1 and CDR2 sequences are SNHLY and FYNNEI. Trimming removed 1 base from V and 3 bases from J, with 4 bases in between. This CDR3 contains 13 residues.

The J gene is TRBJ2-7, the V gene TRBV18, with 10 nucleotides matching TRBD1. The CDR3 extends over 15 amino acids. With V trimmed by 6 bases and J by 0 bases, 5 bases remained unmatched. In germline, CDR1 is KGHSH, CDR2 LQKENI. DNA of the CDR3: TGTGCCAGCTCCGAACGACAGGGGGCCTCCTACGAGCAGTACTTC. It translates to CASSERQGASYEQYF.

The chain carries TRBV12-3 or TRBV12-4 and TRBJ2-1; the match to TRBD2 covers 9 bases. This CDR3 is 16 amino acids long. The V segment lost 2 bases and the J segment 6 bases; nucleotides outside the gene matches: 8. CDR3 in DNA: TGTGCCAGCAGTTTACGATGGGGCGGGGGGGCCAATGAGCAGTTCTTC. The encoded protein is CASSLRWGGGANEQFF.

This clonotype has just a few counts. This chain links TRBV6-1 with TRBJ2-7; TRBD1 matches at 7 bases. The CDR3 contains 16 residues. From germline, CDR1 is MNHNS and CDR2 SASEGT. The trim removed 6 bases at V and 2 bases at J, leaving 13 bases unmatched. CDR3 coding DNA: TGTGCCAGCAGCCGGGGTGATCGGACAGGCCCCTACGAGCAGTACTTC. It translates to CASSRGDRTGPYEQYF.

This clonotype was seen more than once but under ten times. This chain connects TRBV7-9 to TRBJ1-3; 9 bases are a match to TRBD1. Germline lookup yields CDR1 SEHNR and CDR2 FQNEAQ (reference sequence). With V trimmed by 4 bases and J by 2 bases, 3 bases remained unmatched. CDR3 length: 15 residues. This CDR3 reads CASSSGTGTGNTIYF. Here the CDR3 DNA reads TGTGCCAGCAGCTCCGGGACAGGGACTGGAAACACCATATATTTT.

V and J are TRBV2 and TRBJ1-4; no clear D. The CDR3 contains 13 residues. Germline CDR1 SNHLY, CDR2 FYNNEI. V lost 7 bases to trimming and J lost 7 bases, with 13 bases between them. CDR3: CASIEDRGEKLFF. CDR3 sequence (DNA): TGTGCCAGCATCGAGGACCGCGGTGAAAAACTGTTTTTT.

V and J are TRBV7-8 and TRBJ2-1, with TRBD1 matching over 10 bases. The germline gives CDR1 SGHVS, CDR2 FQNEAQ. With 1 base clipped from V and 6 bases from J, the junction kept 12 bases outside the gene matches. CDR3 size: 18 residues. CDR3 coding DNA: TGTGCCAGCAGCTTAGGAGAAAGGGACAGGGGTCCATCCAATGAGCAGTTCTTC. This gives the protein CASSLGERDRGPSNEQFF. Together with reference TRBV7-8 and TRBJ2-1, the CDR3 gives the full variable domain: GAGVSQSPRYKVAKRGQDVALRCDPISGHVSLFWYQQALGQGPEFLTYFQNEAQLDKSGLPSDRFFAERPEGSVSTLKIQRTQQEDSAVYLCASSLGERDRGPSNEQFFGPGTRLTVL.

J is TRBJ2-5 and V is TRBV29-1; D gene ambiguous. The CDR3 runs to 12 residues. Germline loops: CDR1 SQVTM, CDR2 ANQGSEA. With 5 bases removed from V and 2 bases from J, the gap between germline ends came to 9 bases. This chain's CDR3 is CSVRWPQETQYF. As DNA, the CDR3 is TGCAGCGTTCGATGGCCGCAAGAGACCCAGTACTTC.